One and the same sample provided the 27 T cell receptor beta chains below, sequenced in a study of blood T cell repertoires in COVID-19. Profiled with immunoSEQ multiplex PCR; TCRdb holds only in-frame clones, not every one. The sample carries more than 85,000 clones, 80% to 90% recorded once. Sample: peripheral blood. The receptor set was obtained from a woman in her sixties or seventies with acute or convalescent COVID-19.

V gene TRBV4-1 combines with J gene TRBJ1-5; the D is unclear. CDR1 and CDR2 from the germline V gene are MGHRA and YSYEKL. There are 13 residues in the CDR3. V lost 4 bases and J 4 bases, leaving 8 bases between the germline ends. CDR3 loop: CASSPGKNQPQHF. The CDR3 region has the DNA TGCGCCAGCAGCCCGGGAAAGAATCAGCCCCAGCATTTT.

The chain links TRBV7-9 to TRBJ2-5; the match to TRBD1 covers 12 bases. Unmatched junction bases numbered 8, after V lost 11 bases and J lost 4 bases. Germline V gene lookup returns CDR1 SEHNR and CDR2 FQNEAQ (reference sequence). The CDR3 consists of 14 residues. The CDR3 here is CAGFGDRGLETQYF. For the CDR3, the DNA is TGTGCCGGCTTCGGGGACAGGGGGCTAGAGACCCAGTACTTC.

The chain has TRBV4-3 and TRBJ2-2; possible D gene TRBD2, 6 bases. The ends were cut back, 5 bases at V and 5 bases at J, with 15 bases in the middle. The CDR3 loop spans 15 amino acids. Germline-derived CDR1 and CDR2 are LGHNA and YSLEER. The DNA for the CDR3 is TGCGCCAGCAGCGTAAACGCGGGAACTACCGGGGAGCTGTTTTTT. Amino acids: CASSVNAGTTGELFF.

The chain links TRBV4-1 to TRBJ1-5; D possibly corresponds to TRBD1 (6 bases). CDR3 length: 15 residues. Germline V gene sequence: CDR1 MGHRA, CDR2 YSYEKL. With 0 bases removed from V and 7 bases from J, the gap between germline ends came to 13 bases. The chain's CDR3 is CASSQDWTVGQPQHF. The CDR3 region has the DNA TGCGCCAGCAGCCAAGATTGGACAGTGGGGCAGCCCCAGCATTTT.

The chain combines TRBV7-2 with TRBJ2-1; TRBD2 matches at 8 bases. This CDR3 region has 15 residues. V trimming: 6 bases; J trimming: 7 bases; junction bases outside the gene matches: 11. CDR1 and CDR2 from the germline V gene are SGHTA and FQGNSA. The CDR3: CASRRAGGARNEQFF. The CDR3 coding sequence is TGTGCCAGCAGAAGAGCCGGGGGGGCTCGGAATGAGCAGTTCTTC.

The CDR3 region is CASSVGGRTDTQYF. CDR3 DNA sequence: TGTGCCAGCAGCGTAGGAGGTAGAACAGATACGCAGTATTTT. The chain uses TRBV9 and TRBJ2-3, with unresolved D. V gave up 0 bases and J gave up 3 bases, with 8 bases separating them. This CDR3 has 14 residues. The germline gives CDR1 SGDLS, CDR2 YYNGEE.

The chain joins TRBV5-1 to TRBJ1-1; no reliable D call. This CDR3 comprises 14 residues. CDR1 is SGHRS and CDR2 is YFSETQ in the germline V gene. V was cut by 7 bases and J by 0 bases, with 13 bases left in between. CDR3 sequence: CASGPSTMNTEAFF. CDR3 DNA: TGCGCCAGCGGGCCTTCTACCATGAACACTGAAGCTTTCTTT.

This clone was counted between two and nine times. CDR3 bases: TGCGCCAGCAGCGGGGACACCGGCACCGGGGAGCTGTTTTTT. Translation gives CASSGDTGTGELFF. This chain joins TRBV5-1 and TRBJ2-2; TRBD1 might be the D (6 bases). This CDR3 has 14 amino acids. The V end was cut by 4 bases, the J end by 4 bases, with 11 bases between. Germline CDR1 is SGHRS and CDR2 is YFSETQ.

V is TRBV5-1 and J is TRBJ1-1; 7 bases match TRBD1. After removal of 4 bases from V and 4 bases from J, the junction contained 7 bases not matched to a gene. This CDR3 has 14 residues. From germline, CDR1 is SGHRS and CDR2 YFSETQ. The CDR3 sequence: CASSGLTGTTEAFF. In nucleotides, the CDR3 is TGCGCCAGCAGCGGGCTGACAGGGACCACTGAAGCTTTCTTT.

This clone was seen more than once but under ten times. The V call is TRBV7-8, the J call TRBJ2-7; 8 bases match TRBD1. V gave up 7 bases and J gave up 3 bases; unmatched junction bases: 8. The CDR3 is 14 residues long. CDR1 and CDR2 (germline): SGHVS, FQNEAQ. CDR3 sequence (DNA): TGTGCCAGCACCACAGGGGGACCTTTCTACGAGCAGTACTTC. It is translated as CASTTGGPFYEQYF. Using reference TRBV7-8 and TRBJ2-7 for the parts outside the CDR3, the full variable domain is GAGVSQSPRYKVAKRGQDVALRCDPISGHVSLFWYQQALGQGPEFLTYFQNEAQLDKSGLPSDRFFAERPEGSVSTLKIQRTQQEDSAVYLCASTTGGPFYEQYFGPGTRLTVT.

Note on this clone: A junction end diverges from the germline sequence, so it may reflect a read error. The rearrangement joins TRBV5-1 to TRBJ2-5, with 10 positions matching TRBD2. This CDR3 is 14 amino acids long. Germline V gives CDR1 SGHRS, CDR2 YFSETQ. CDR3 in amino acids: CARSGAGGGETQYF. CDR3 sequence (DNA): TGCGCCCGCAGCGGAGCGGGGGGGGGAGAGACCCAGTACTTC.

The chain joins TRBV7-6 to TRBJ1-2; D is uncertain. This CDR3 comprises 12 residues. V gave up 5 bases and J gave up 5 bases, with 9 bases separating them. The germline gives CDR1 SGHVS, CDR2 FNYEAQ. The CDR3 DNA is TGTGCCAGCAGCCCGAACAGTTATGGCTACACCTTC. The encoded protein is CASSPNSYGYTF.

This chain connects TRBV9 to TRBJ1-2; 11 positions agree with TRBD1. CDR1 is SGDLS, CDR2 YYNGEE, per germline. The CDR3 length is 16 residues. The V and J ends lost 4 bases and 7 bases, in that order; junction bases with no gene match: 12. The CDR3 DNA reads TGTGCCAGCAGCCCACTGGGACAGGGGGTTACTTCTGGCTACACCTTC. Residues: CASSPLGQGVTSGYTF. Filled out from reference TRBV9 and TRBJ1-2, the complete variable domain reads DSGVTQTPKHLITATGQRVTLRCSPRSGDLSVYWYQQSLDQGLQFLIQYYNGEERAKGNILERFSAQQFPDLHSELNLSSLELGDSALYFCASSPLGQGVTSGYTFGSGTRLTVV.

The chain couples TRBV4-3 to TRBJ2-2; perhaps TRBD2 as D (5 bases). The CDR3 is 13 amino acids. Trimming took off 1 base at V and 5 bases at J, with 5 bases between the two ends. CDR1 and CDR2 (germline): LGHNA, YSLEER. CDR3 loop: CASSQGTTGELFF. The CDR3 DNA is TGCGCCAGCAGCCAAGGGACTACCGGGGAGCTGTTTTTT.

This chain uses TRBV19 with TRBJ1-2; 7 bases align to TRBD1. CDR1 is LNHDA and CDR2 is SQIVND in the germline V gene (reference sequence). V was clipped by 7 bases and J by 6 bases; unmatched bases: 8. The CDR3 has 13 residues. CDR3 residues: CASIQGGSDGYTF. In nucleotides, the CDR3 is TGTGCCAGTATCCAGGGGGGATCTGATGGCTACACCTTC.

This clone appeared a few times. The CDR3 sequence: CASRGAVSGNTIYF. The CDR3 DNA follows: TGTGCCAGCAGGGGGGCCGTCTCTGGAAACACCATATATTTT. V gene TRBV2 combines with J gene TRBJ1-3; maybe TRBD1 (6 bases). Germline values: CDR1 SNHLY, CDR2 FYNNEI. V gave up 6 bases and J gave up 0 bases, with 9 bases separating them. The CDR3 is made up of 14 amino acids.

This rearrangement joins TRBV7-9 to TRBJ2-2; 7 bases map to TRBD2. The V segment lost 1 base and the J segment 7 bases; nucleotides outside the gene matches: 6. This CDR3 contains 15 residues. Germline V gene data show CDR1 as SEHNR and CDR2 as FQNEAQ (reference sequence). The CDR3 region is CASSLGSSGLGELFF. The CDR3 DNA sequence: TGTGCCAGCAGCTTAGGATCTAGCGGTCTCGGGGAGCTGTTTTTT.

V usage is TRBV9 and J usage is TRBJ2-3, with TRBD2 matching 14 bases. Germline V CDR1 and CDR2: SGDLS, YYNGEE. The CDR3 sequence is 15 residues long. J was trimmed by 6 bases and V by 5 bases; bases with no gene match: 5. The CDR3 is CASRVTSGGADTQYF. The CDR3 bases are TGTGCCAGCAGGGTGACTAGCGGGGGGGCGGATACGCAGTATTTT. The variable domain in full, with the rest retrieved from reference TRBV9 and TRBJ2-3, is DSGVTQTPKHLITATGQRVTLRCSPRSGDLSVYWYQQSLDQGLQFLIQYYNGEERAKGNILERFSAQQFPDLHSELNLSSLELGDSALYFCASRVTSGGADTQYFGPGTRLTVL.

This rearrangement joins TRBV6-2 or TRBV6-3 to TRBJ2-1; 9 bases map to TRBD2. After removal of 1 base from V and 7 bases from J, the junction contained 5 bases not matched to a gene. Germline V CDR1 and CDR2: MNHEY, SVGEGT. The CDR3 is made up of 15 amino acids. The CDR3 protein is CASSYWRGGGNEQFF. DNA of the CDR3: TGTGCCAGCAGTTACTGGCGCGGGGGGGGAAATGAGCAGTTCTTC.

This clone occurred a few times. The genes are TRBV5-1 and TRBJ1-2; D might be TRBD1 (6 bases). Germline V gene lookup returns CDR1 SGHRS and CDR2 YFSETQ. Trimming cost V 4 bases and J 8 bases, with 18 bases left between them. The length of the CDR3 is 14 residues. The CDR3 nucleotides are TGCGCCAGCAGCCCGGAGGGGGGGTTTCCAGGCTACACCTTC. Translating gives CASSPEGGFPGYTF.

The CDR3 DNA reads TGCGCCAGCAGCTTGAACGGCGGGGCCCAGGGAGATACGCAGTATTTT. It is translated as CASSLNGGAQGDTQYF. The rearrangement joins TRBV5-1 to TRBJ2-3, with D maybe TRBD2 (6 bases). This CDR3 has 16 amino acids. Germline CDR1 reads SGHRS; CDR2 reads YFSETQ. Trimming removed 1 base at V and 5 bases at J, with 17 bases between.

V is TRBV28 and J is TRBJ1-4, with 10 bases aligning to TRBD1. Germline CDR1 MDHEN, CDR2 SYDVKM. CDR3 length: 16 amino acids. The J segment lost 8 bases and the V segment lost 6 bases, leaving 12 bases of the junction unmatched. CDR3 in DNA: TGTGCCAGCAGAGCGTCTCCGGGACAGGGGAACGAAAAACTGTTTTTT. It encodes CASRASPGQGNEKLFF.

The count of this clone is one. The chain combines TRBV2 with TRBJ2-7; D remains ambiguous. The CDR3 covers 13 residues. V lost 3 bases to trimming and J lost 5 bases, with 11 bases between them. CDR1 and CDR2 (germline): SNHLY, FYNNEI. CDR3 bases: TGTGCCAGCAGTGATGTATGGTCGGACGAGCAGTACTTC. This encodes CASSDVWSDEQYF.

The chain employs TRBV5-1 and TRBJ1-5, with 8 bases fitting TRBD1. The CDR3 consists of 14 residues. Germline values: CDR1 SGHRS, CDR2 YFSETQ. Trimming cost V 4 bases and J 2 bases; bases outside gene matches: 2. The CDR3 DNA reads TGCGCCAGCAGCCAGACAGGGGGCAATCAGCCCCAGCATTTT. It yields the protein CASSQTGGNQPQHF.

This chain links TRBV12-3 or TRBV12-4 with TRBJ1-1; D not certain. This CDR3 region has 12 residues. Trimming took 3 bases from V and 11 from J, leaving 13 bases between them. This CDR3 reads CASSLTGSTAFF. In nucleotides, the CDR3 is TGTGCCAGCAGTTTGACGGGGTCGACGGCTTTCTTT.

The V and J genes are TRBV29-1 and TRBJ2-7; 10 nucleotides line up with TRBD1. CDR1 and CDR2 (germline): SQVTM, ANQGSEA. V was clipped by 7 bases and J by 6 bases; unmatched bases: 9. The CDR3 covers 13 residues. This chain's CDR3 is CSARDRGQGEQYF. The CDR3 DNA sequence: TGCAGCGCTCGGGACAGGGGTCAGGGCGAGCAGTACTTC.

This rearrangement joins TRBV27 to TRBJ2-7; D is possibly TRBD1 (6 bases). Trimming stripped 0 bases from V and 3 bases from J, with 12 bases between. The CDR3 has 15 residues. Germline V gene sequence: CDR1 MNHEY, CDR2 SMNVEV (reference sequence). The CDR3 DNA is TGTGCCAGCAGTTTATCAGGGGGTAATTTCTACGAGCAGTACTTC. It translates to CASSLSGGNFYEQYF.